This record concerns one T cell receptor beta chain sequence. Its target is not known. The data were taken from a study of CD4 T cells in relation to SARS-CoV-2 and coronaviruses. Per germline, CDR1 SNHLY and CDR2 FYNNEI. Germline trimming cut 4 bases from V and 3 bases from J; bases unmatched to any gene: 3. This CDR3 has 15 residues. TCRdb's copy holds only in-frame clones and misses some; the assay was immunoSEQ multiplex PCR. This table has 15,000 to 25,000 clones, about 86% appearing once. Unexposed donor CD4+ T cells date from about 2011-2018, before the COVID-19 pandemic. Isolation of CD4+ T cells took place after 10 days in culture. Unexposed-donor CD4+ T cells were probed with SARS-CoV-2 S/N and four cold-coronavirus spikes, cells permitting. Cultures received half-medium IL-2 refreshes on days 3 and 7.

The gene calls are TRBV2 and TRBJ2-7, with 13 nucleotides matching TRBD2. Specimen: CD4+ T cells from PBMCs, cultured in vitro. This TCR derives from a human donor in good health. The CDR3 protein is CASSGGLAGYYEQYF. CDR3 DNA sequence: TGTGCCAGCAGTGGGGGACTAGCGGGGTACTACGAGCAGTACTTC.